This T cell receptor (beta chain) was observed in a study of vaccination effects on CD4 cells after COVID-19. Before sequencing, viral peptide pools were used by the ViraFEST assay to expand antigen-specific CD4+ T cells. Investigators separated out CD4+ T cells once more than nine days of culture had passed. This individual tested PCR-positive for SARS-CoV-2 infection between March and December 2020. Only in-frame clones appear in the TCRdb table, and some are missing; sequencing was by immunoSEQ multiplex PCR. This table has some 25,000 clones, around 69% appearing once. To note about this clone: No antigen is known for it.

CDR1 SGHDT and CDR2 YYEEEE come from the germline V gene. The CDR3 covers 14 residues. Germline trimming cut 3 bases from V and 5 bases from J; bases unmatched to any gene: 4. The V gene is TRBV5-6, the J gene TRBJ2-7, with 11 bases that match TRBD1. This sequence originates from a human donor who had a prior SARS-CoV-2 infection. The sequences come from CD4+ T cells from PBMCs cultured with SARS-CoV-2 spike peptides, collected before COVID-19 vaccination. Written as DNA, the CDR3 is TGTGCCAGCAGCTCCCCGGGACAGGGGGACGAGCAGTACTTC. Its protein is CASSSPGQGDEQYF.